This TCR beta chain was identified in a study of T cell responses to AZD1222 COVID-19 vaccine. Study-wide results and caveats: The donor group comprised mostly white British people and more females; the analysis possibly underestimated clonal diversity. Spike was spanned by vaccine-associated CD4 TCRs, with dominance at 160-218 and 743-854.

Turning to this clone: The antigen remains unidentified.

Produced via immunoSEQ multiplex PCR; TCRdb's table is partial and in-frame only. The sample consists of more than 95,000 clones, around 88% of them appearing once. Trimming removed 3 bases at V and 1 base at J, with 12 bases between. The CDR3 covers 15 residues. Germline V gives CDR1 KGHSH, CDR2 LQKENI. The V call is TRBV18, the J call TRBJ1-1, with D possibly being TRBD1 (5 bases). This specimen consisted of peripheral blood, obtained 28 days after the second AZD1222 dose. The sequence came from an adult who received the AZD1222 COVID-19 vaccine. CDR3 amino acids: CASSPPNGGNTEAFF. Here the CDR3 DNA reads TGTGCCAGCTCACCGCCTAATGGGGGGAACACTGAAGCTTTCTTT.